This entry lists 30 T cell receptor beta chains sequenced from one sample in a study of blood T cell repertoires in COVID-19. The data were produced by immunoSEQ multiplex PCR, yet TCRdb's version contains in-frame clones alone and is incomplete. Of about 110,000 clones in the sample, around 80% were seen once. Sequenced sample: peripheral blood. These receptors originate from a man older than 75 with COVID-19, enrolled during active disease.

The chain recombines TRBV14 with TRBJ1-2, with a tentative D call TRBD1 (5 bases). CDR3 size: 17 residues. Trimming removed 4 bases from V and 6 bases from J, with 24 bases in between. Germline-derived CDR1 and CDR2 are SGHDN and FVKESK. CDR3 nucleotide sequence: TGTGCCAGCAGCCCTACCCTGTGGGGGGGTAGGGGTAATGGCTACACCTTC. Translated, it gives CASSPTLWGGRGNGYTF. The full variable domain, its missing parts supplied by reference TRBV14 and TRBJ1-2, is EAGVTQFPSHSVIEKGQTVTLRCDPISGHDNLYWYRRVMGKEIKFLLHFVKESKQDESGMPNNRFLAERTGGTYSTLKVQPAELEDSGVYFCASSPTLWGGRGNGYTFGSGTRLTVV.

The chain couples TRBV13 to TRBJ2-2, with TRBD1 matching 7 bases. V lost 5 bases and J lost 5; bases outside the gene matches: 11. The germline CDR1 and CDR2 sequences are PRHDT and FYEKMQ (reference sequence). The CDR3 runs to 16 residues. CDR3 DNA sequence: TGTGCCAGCAGCCAGACAGGGACATCTTTTACCGGGGAGCTGTTTTTT. Protein: CASSQTGTSFTGELFF.

This clone was counted a few times. The chain couples TRBV6-5 to TRBJ2-7, with a possible D match to TRBD1 (6 bases). Germline-derived CDR1 and CDR2 are MNHEY and SVGAGI. V shed 7 bases and J shed 1 base, with 11 bases lying between them. CDR3 length equals 13 residues. As DNA, the CDR3 is TGTGCCAGCATACAGGGCGGGTCCTACGAGCAGTACTTC. Its protein product is CASIQGGSYEQYF.

This clone was seen a few times. In DNA form, the CDR3 reads TGTGCCAGCAGTGCGGCAGGGGGTGAAGCTTTCTTT. Its protein product is CASSAAGGEAFF. The chain joins TRBV2 to TRBJ1-1; 7 bases match TRBD1. The germline gives CDR1 SNHLY, CDR2 FYNNEI. This CDR3 has 12 residues. V was pared by 4 bases and J by 7 bases, with 3 bases of the junction left unmatched.

Only a few counts were recorded for this clone. The chain links TRBV29-1 to TRBJ1-2, with 7 bases fitting TRBD1. J gave up 3 bases and V 1 base, and 5 bases lay outside the gene matches. The CDR3 is 14 residues long. Germline values: CDR1 SQVTM, CDR2 ANQGSEA. The CDR3 nucleotides read TGCAGCGTTGAAGGTAGAACAGGGGACTATGGCTACACCTTC. Encoded protein: CSVEGRTGDYGYTF. The whole variable domain, filled in from reference TRBV29-1 and TRBJ1-2, reads SAVISQKPSRDICQRGTSLTIQCQVDSQVTMMFWYRQQPGQSLTLIATANQGSEATYESGFVIDKFPISRPNLTFSTLTVSNMSPEDSSIYLCSVEGRTGDYGYTFGSGTRLTVV.

DNA of the CDR3: TGCGCCAGCAGTCAATCCTACCATACCTACGAGCAGTACTTC. It specifies CASSQSYHTYEQYF. The chain has TRBV23-1 and TRBJ2-7; D uncertain. TRBV23-1 is sorted into the ORF group, with uncertain function. Trimming took 0 bases from V and 2 from J, leaving 8 bases between them. CDR3 size: 14 residues.

The chain joins TRBV5-1 to TRBJ2-2; 9 bases fit TRBD2. The CDR3 runs to 17 residues. Germline V gene sequence: CDR1 SGHRS, CDR2 YFSETQ. Losses at the gene ends were 0 bases for V and 1 base for J; bases not matched to a gene: 4. This CDR3 is CASSLGVSGRNTGELFF. The DNA for the CDR3 is TGCGCCAGCAGCTTGGGCGTTAGCGGGAGGAACACCGGGGAGCTGTTTTTT.

V is TRBV7-8 and J is TRBJ1-3; D gene ambiguous. CDR1 and CDR2 from the germline V gene are SGHVS and FQNEAQ. This CDR3 is built from 14 residues. Trimming took 4 bases from V and 2 from J, leaving 9 bases between them. CDR3 amino acids: CASSSPSAGNTIYF. The DNA of the CDR3 is TGTGCCAGCAGCTCACCGTCGGCTGGAAACACCATATATTTT.

The chain employs TRBV28 and TRBJ2-1; 8 bases align to TRBD2. CDR3 length equals 15 residues. J was trimmed by 9 bases and V by 3 bases; bases with no gene match: 10. Germline V CDR1 and CDR2: MDHEN, SYDVKM. Here the CDR3 reads CASSFTTGGPSEQFF. The CDR3 coding sequence is TGTGCCAGCAGTTTTACGACGGGAGGGCCAAGTGAGCAGTTCTTC.

This clone was counted once. The gene calls are TRBV28 and TRBJ1-2, with D perhaps TRBD1 (5 bases). CDR1 is MDHEN and CDR2 is SYDVKM in the germline V gene. V dropped 5 bases and J dropped 1 base, with 17 bases sitting between them. The CDR3 loop spans 16 amino acids. The CDR3 bases are TGTGCCAGCAGTCTCCCCGGGGAGGGGTTTAACTATGGCTACACCTTC. It specifies CASSLPGEGFNYGYTF.

The gene calls are TRBV7-8 and TRBJ2-7, with TRBD2 matching over 10 bases. The length of the CDR3 is 15 residues. CDR1 is SGHVS, CDR2 FQNEAQ, per germline. V lost 1 base, J lost 4 bases, and 4 bases stayed unmatched. The CDR3 bases are TGTGCCAGCAGCTTAGTAGCGGGAGGAGGTTACGAGCAGTACTTC. Its protein product is CASSLVAGGGYEQYF.

This clone was recorded a few times. The chain carries TRBV27 and TRBJ2-1, with D tentatively TRBD2 (7 bases). Deletions cut 0 bases from V and 2 bases from J, with 14 bases between. Germline-derived CDR1 and CDR2 are MNHEY and SMNVEV (reference sequence). The CDR3 runs to 17 residues. CDR3 DNA: TGTGCCAGCAGTTTATCGCGGGGGCGAGGTCCCTACAATGAGCAGTTCTTC. This translates into CASSLSRGRGPYNEQFF.

The J gene is TRBJ2-7, the V gene TRBV5-1; a possible D gene is TRBD2 (6 bases). The CDR3 is 15 residues long. Trimming shortened V by 2 bases and J by 2 bases, and 14 bases separated the two germline ends. Germline V gene lookup returns CDR1 SGHRS and CDR2 YFSETQ. The CDR3 sequence: CASSFSGLPPYEQYF. CDR3 DNA sequence: TGCGCCAGCAGCTTTTCGGGACTCCCCCCCTACGAGCAGTACTTC. Looking up the rest from reference TRBV5-1 and TRBJ2-7 gives the full variable domain: KAGVTQTPRYLIKTRGQQVTLSCSPISGHRSVSWYQQTPGQGLQFLFEYFSETQRNKGNFPGRFSGRQFSNSRSEMNVSTLELGDSALYLCASSFSGLPPYEQYFGPGTRLTVT.

V and J are TRBV27 and TRBJ1-1; a possible D gene is TRBD1 (5 bases). This CDR3 has 16 residues. Trimming removed 5 bases at V and 5 bases at J, with 21 bases between. In germline, CDR1 is MNHEY, CDR2 SMNVEV (reference sequence). The CDR3 sequence: CASSRNPGSTGTEAFF. The DNA for the CDR3 is TGTGCCAGCAGTCGTAACCCAGGGTCTACCGGGACTGAAGCTTTCTTT.

This clone has a handful of counts. The chain carries TRBV30 and TRBJ1-6; tentatively, D is TRBD1 (6 bases). CDR1 GTSNPN and CDR2 SVGIG come from the germline V gene (reference sequence). Deletions cut 3 bases from V and 5 bases from J, with 8 bases between. The CDR3 is 13 amino acids. CDR3 in DNA: TGTGCCTGGAGCGGACAGAATAATTCACCCCTCCACTTT. This translates into CAWSGQNNSPLHF. The full variable domain, rest sourced from reference TRBV30 and TRBJ1-6, is SQTIHQWPATLVQPVGSPLSLECTVEGTSNPNLYWYRQAAGRGLQLLFYSVGIGQISSEVPQNLSASRPQDRQFILSSKKLLLSDSGFYLCAWSGQNNSPLHFGNGTRLTVT.

The V call is TRBV28, the J call TRBJ1-2, with 8 bases fitting TRBD1. This CDR3 has 13 amino acids. With V trimmed by 10 bases and J by 8 bases, 12 bases remained unmatched. CDR1 MDHEN and CDR2 SYDVKM come from the germline V gene. The CDR3 DNA reads TGTGCCACCTCCATAACGACAGGGGCAGGCTACACCTTC. Translated: CATSITTGAGYTF.

The chain has TRBV7-6 and TRBJ1-3, with 7 bases fitting TRBD1. The CDR3 runs 13 residues. Per germline, CDR1 SGHVS and CDR2 FNYEAQ. V was pared by 3 bases and J by 8 bases, with 4 bases of the junction left unmatched. CDR3 sequence reads: CASSLGQKDTIYF. The CDR3, as DNA: TGTGCCAGCAGCTTGGGACAGAAAGACACCATATATTTT.

This clone is a singleton in its sample. V usage is TRBV6-2 or TRBV6-3 and J usage is TRBJ1-6; possible D gene TRBD1, 5 bases. Germline assignment: CDR1 MNHEY and CDR2 SVGEGT. The V and J ends lost 5 bases and 12 bases respectively, with 14 bases between them. This CDR3 spans 13 amino acids. CDR3 residues: CASSETREGPLHF. CDR3 bases: TGTGCCAGCAGTGAGACCAGGGAGGGACCCCTCCACTTT.

This clone has more than one count but fewer than ten. The gene calls are TRBV19 and TRBJ2-7; 8 positions match TRBD2. The CDR3 runs to 14 residues. With 2 bases clipped from V and 2 bases from J, the junction kept 2 bases outside the gene matches. Per germline, CDR1 LNHDA and CDR2 SQIVND (reference sequence). CDR3 protein: CASSISGRAYEQYF. In nucleotides, the CDR3 is TGTGCCAGTAGTATATCCGGGAGGGCCTACGAGCAGTACTTC.

This clone was seen more than once but under ten times. The chain recombines TRBV27 with TRBJ2-7, with 7 bases fitting TRBD2. The CDR3 has 19 residues. Germline CDR1 and CDR2: MNHEY and SMNVEV (reference sequence). V lost 4 bases and J lost 0; bases outside the gene matches: 18. CDR3 in amino acids: CASSWGPLNPTSVSYEQYF. CDR3 DNA: TGTGCCAGCAGTTGGGGACCCTTAAACCCTACTAGCGTCTCCTACGAGCAGTACTTC.

The V gene is TRBV3-1 (or the pseudogene TRBV3-2), the J gene TRBJ2-7, with 10 bases aligning to TRBD2. The V gene's germline CDR1 is LGHDT and CDR2 YNNKEL (reference sequence). This CDR3 has 20 amino acids. Trimming cost V 3 bases and J 0 bases; bases outside gene matches: 17. CDR3 protein: CASSHGGGWTSGTNSYEQYF. The CDR3, as DNA: TGTGCCAGCAGCCACGGGGGGGGGTGGACTAGCGGCACCAACTCCTACGAGCAGTACTTC.

The chain has TRBV20-1 and TRBJ2-7, with 16 bases identical to TRBD2. The CDR3 extends over 18 amino acids. The V and J ends lost 3 bases and 3 bases, in that order; junction bases with no gene match: 11. CDR1 is DFQATT, CDR2 SNEGSKA, per germline (reference sequence). For the CDR3, the DNA is TGCAGTGCTAGTGTTGACGGGACTAGCGGGAGGGATGGCTACGAGCAGTACTTC. Amino acids: CSASVDGTSGRDGYEQYF.

The chain links TRBV29-1 to TRBJ1-2; TRBD1 aligns across 8 bases. CDR1 is SQVTM and CDR2 is ANQGSEA in the germline V gene. The CDR3 is 14 residues long. J gave up 7 bases and V 7 bases, and 14 bases lay outside the gene matches. The CDR3 bases are TGCAGCGCTGCACAGGGGGTTGTTGACGGTGGCTACACCTTC. Its translation is CSAAQGVVDGGYTF.

The V and J genes are TRBV6-4 and TRBJ2-2; D unresolved. Deletions cut 3 bases from V and 1 base from J, with 9 bases between. The CDR3 loop spans 15 amino acids. Germline V CDR1 and CDR2: MRHNA, SNTAGT. DNA for the CDR3: TGTGCCAGCAGTGAACTTCCTATGAACACCGGGGAGCTGTTTTTT. It yields the protein CASSELPMNTGELFF.

This chain uses TRBV6-1 with TRBJ2-1, with 10 bases identical to TRBD2. CDR3 length: 15 amino acids. Trimming at V came to 2 bases and at J to 6 bases, leaving 4 bases not matched to a gene. Per germline, CDR1 MNHNS and CDR2 SASEGT. This CDR3 reads CASSESGRGFNEQFF. The CDR3 DNA reads TGTGCCAGCAGTGAAAGCGGGAGGGGGTTCAATGAGCAGTTCTTC.

V and J are TRBV27 and TRBJ2-3; TRBD1 matches 8 bases. V lost 6 bases to trimming and J lost 8 bases; unmatched junction nucleotides: 13. CDR3 length: 15 amino acids. The germline V gene has CDR1 MNHEY and CDR2 SMNVEV (reference sequence). CDR3 sequence (DNA): TGTGCCAGCAGGGCAAGGGGCCATACAGGGGGTACGCAGTATTTT. Translated, it gives CASRARGHTGGTQYF.

The V call is TRBV21-1, the J call TRBJ2-1; the table's D call, TRBD2, has no DNA check behind it. TRBV21-1 is an annotated pseudogene. CDR3 length equals 17 residues. The DNA for the CDR3 is TGTGCCAGCAGCATCCATCGCGGGAGAGACTCCAGCAATGAGCAGTTCTTC. It specifies CASSIHRGRDSSNEQFF.

This chain connects TRBV12-3 or TRBV12-4 to TRBJ1-2; possibly TRBD1 for D (6 bases). This CDR3 has 13 amino acids. V lost 1 base, J lost 6 bases, and 9 bases lay in between. This chain's CDR3 is CASSLGGQDGYTF. CDR3 nucleotides: TGTGCCAGCAGTTTAGGGGGGCAAGATGGCTACACCTTC.

The gene calls are TRBV15 and TRBJ2-7; possibly TRBD2 for D (6 bases). The CDR3 extends over 14 amino acids. Trimming shortened V by 1 base and J by 5 bases, and 12 bases separated the two germline ends. Per the germline V gene, CDR1 is LNHNV and CDR2 is YYDKDF (reference sequence). The CDR3 DNA sequence: TGTGCCACCAGCAGAGGGGGGGTTGGCGACGAGCAGTACTTC. Protein: CATSRGGVGDEQYF.

This clone was recorded only once. The V and J genes are TRBV4-2 and TRBJ1-1; D is uncertain. Deletions cut 3 bases from V and 2 bases from J, with 4 bases between. This CDR3 spans 12 amino acids. Germline-derived CDR1 and CDR2 are LGHNA and YNFKEQ. CDR3 sequence (DNA): TGTGCCAGCAGCCACAGTAACACTGAAGCTTTCTTT. Translation gives CASSHSNTEAFF.